A selection of T cell receptor beta chains follows, all from one sample in a study of T-cell reconstitution after alpha-beta-depleted transplantation in children. TCRdb reanalysed the PCR reads using MiXCR and keeps one entry per CDR3 protein. This sample has tens of thousands of distinct CDR3 sequences, with roughly 20% found just once. The source was PBMCs, mostly from graft donor cells, collected 360 days after TCRalphabeta/CD19-depleted stem cell transplant. These receptor sequences come from a male patient between 2 and 15 years old who had a stem cell transplant for acute lymphoblastic leukemia, so the T cells may come from the graft donor. CDR3s include the opening cysteine and the closing phenylalanine or tryptophan. The order of the fields is clone size, V gene, J gene, D gene, CDR3 length, CDR3 protein, CDR3 DNA. D genes are given only for firm matches. Where a row states a size, it is once, few, many or the class of an expanded clone; other rows omit it.

clone_size: few
v_call: TRBV3-1
j_call: TRBJ2-1
d_call: NA
cdr3_length: 17
cdr3_aa: CASSQGYGRLKYNEQFF
cdr3_nt: TGTGCCAGCAGCCAGGGTTACGGGAGACTTAAGTACAATGAGCAGTTCTTC

clone_size: NA
v_call: TRBV7-8
j_call: TRBJ2-1
d_call: NA
cdr3_length: 15
cdr3_aa: CASSPRPGSYNEQFF
cdr3_nt: TGTGCCAGCAGCCCAAGACCAGGCTCCTACAATGAGCAGTTCTTC

clone_size: few
v_call: TRBV12-3/TRBV12-4
j_call: TRBJ2-5
d_call: TRBD1
cdr3_length: 14
cdr3_aa: CASYKTGGRETQYF
cdr3_nt: TGTGCCAGCTACAAGACAGGGGGCCGAGAGACCCAGTACTTC

clone_size: NA
v_call: TRBV6-5
j_call: TRBJ2-5
d_call: NA
cdr3_length: 16
cdr3_aa: CASSYRALVSQETQYF
cdr3_nt: TGTGCCAGCAGTTACCGAGCTCTTGTTAGCCAAGAGACCCAGTACTTC

clone_size: NA
v_call: TRBV7-2
j_call: TRBJ2-2
d_call: TRBD2
cdr3_length: 23
cdr3_aa: CASSLFRSNIVLSGLANTGELFF
cdr3_nt: TGTGCCAGCAGCTTATTTAGGTCGAACATTGTACTATCAGGACTAGCGAACACCGGGGAGCTGTTTTTT

clone_size: few
v_call: TRBV27
j_call: TRBJ2-3
d_call: TRBD2
cdr3_length: 14
cdr3_aa: CASSLRLAGDTQYF
cdr3_nt: TGTGCCAGCAGTTTGAGGCTAGCGGGGGATACGCAGTATTTT

clone_size: NA
v_call: TRBV4-1
j_call: TRBJ2-7
d_call: NA
cdr3_length: 14
cdr3_aa: CASSQDRVRGEQYF
cdr3_nt: TGCGCCAGCAGCCAAGACAGGGTACGAGGCGAGCAGTACTTC

clone_size: many
v_call: TRBV7-9
j_call: TRBJ1-2
d_call: TRBD1
cdr3_length: 16
cdr3_aa: CASSRVDRGLGYGYTF
cdr3_nt: TGTGCCAGCAGCCGAGTCGACAGGGGCTTGGGCTATGGCTACACCTTC

clone_size: NA
v_call: TRBV5-1
j_call: TRBJ1-4
d_call: NA
cdr3_length: 17
cdr3_aa: CASSLGRSTFANEKLFF
cdr3_nt: TGCGCCAGCAGCTTGGGGCGGTCGACATTTGCTAATGAAAAACTGTTTTTT

clone_size: NA
v_call: TRBV29-1
j_call: TRBJ2-1
d_call: TRBD2
cdr3_length: 20
cdr3_aa: CSVEAQGLAGVGVGLNEQFF
cdr3_nt: TGCAGCGTTGAAGCCCAAGGACTAGCGGGAGTGGGGGTGGGTTTAAATGAGCAGTTCTTC

clone_size: NA
v_call: TRBV11-2
j_call: TRBJ2-7
d_call: NA
cdr3_length: 14
cdr3_aa: CASSFGWAPYEQYF
cdr3_nt: TGTGCCAGCAGCTTCGGTTGGGCCCCCTACGAGCAGTACTTC

clone_size: many
v_call: TRBV11-2
j_call: TRBJ1-1
d_call: NA
cdr3_length: 16
cdr3_aa: CASSLFRQGASTEAFF
cdr3_nt: TGTGCCAGCAGCTTATTTCGGCAGGGAGCGAGCACTGAAGCTTTCTTT

clone_size: many
v_call: TRBV5-1
j_call: TRBJ1-1
d_call: NA
cdr3_length: 15
cdr3_aa: CASSPPEAMGTEAFF
cdr3_nt: TGCGCCAGCAGTCCGCCCGAAGCCATGGGCACTGAAGCTTTCTTT

clone_size: NA
v_call: TRBV10-2
j_call: TRBJ1-1
d_call: NA
cdr3_length: 13
cdr3_aa: CASTAGLAERAFF
cdr3_nt: TGCGCCAGCACCGCGGGGTTGGCAGAAAGAGCTTTCTTT

clone_size: NA
v_call: TRBV6-2/TRBV6-3
j_call: TRBJ2-7
d_call: NA
cdr3_length: 12
cdr3_aa: CASRSGFYEQYF
cdr3_nt: TGTGCCAGCAGGAGTGGGTTCTACGAGCAGTACTTC

clone_size: NA
v_call: TRBV15
j_call: TRBJ2-1
d_call: NA
cdr3_length: 11
cdr3_aa: CATSRVDEQFF
cdr3_nt: TGTGCCACCAGCAGAGTCGATGAGCAGTTCTTC

clone_size: many
v_call: TRBV5-1
j_call: TRBJ2-1
d_call: NA
cdr3_length: 12
cdr3_aa: CASSLVSNEQFF
cdr3_nt: TGCGCCAGCAGCTTGGTGTCCAATGAGCAGTTCTTC

clone_size: NA
v_call: TRBV6-5
j_call: TRBJ1-1
d_call: TRBD1
cdr3_length: 15
cdr3_aa: CASSYTEDRRTEAFF
cdr3_nt: TGTGCCAGCAGTTACACAGAGGACAGGAGGACTGAAGCTTTCTTT

clone_size: NA
v_call: TRBV10-1
j_call: TRBJ2-1
d_call: TRBD2
cdr3_length: 23
cdr3_aa: CASSAGPGSPVRGRALSYNEQFF
cdr3_nt: TGCGCCAGCAGTGCGGGCCCCGGGAGTCCCGTACGCGGGAGGGCCCTTTCCTACAATGAGCAGTTCTTC

clone_size: NA
v_call: TRBV13
j_call: TRBJ2-3
d_call: TRBD2
cdr3_length: 16
cdr3_aa: CASINSRTSVSDTQYF
cdr3_nt: TGTGCCAGCATCAACTCCCGCACTAGCGTGTCAGATACGCAGTATTTT

clone_size: NA
v_call: TRBV10-3
j_call: TRBJ2-7
d_call: TRBD2
cdr3_length: 15
cdr3_aa: CAISEGPSGLYEQYF
cdr3_nt: TGTGCCATCAGTGAGGGGCCTAGCGGGCTTTACGAGCAGTACTTC

clone_size: NA
v_call: TRBV7-2
j_call: TRBJ2-1
d_call: TRBD2
cdr3_length: 16
cdr3_aa: CASIILAGSLGREQFF
cdr3_nt: TGTGCCAGCATCATTCTAGCGGGGTCCTTGGGAAGGGAGCAGTTCTTC

clone_size: NA
v_call: TRBV24-1
j_call: TRBJ2-7
d_call: TRBD1
cdr3_length: 16
cdr3_aa: CATSPVRDRTTYEQYF
cdr3_nt: TGTGCCACCAGCCCCGTCCGGGACAGGACGACCTACGAGCAGTACTTC

clone_size: few
v_call: TRBV6-1
j_call: TRBJ1-1
d_call: TRBD1
cdr3_length: 15
cdr3_aa: CASSAGTTGRSEAFF
cdr3_nt: TGTGCCAGCAGTGCGGGTACGACAGGGCGATCTGAAGCTTTCTTT

clone_size: NA
v_call: TRBV7-9
j_call: TRBJ1-6
d_call: TRBD1
cdr3_length: 16
cdr3_aa: CASSMSTGQGNSPLHF
cdr3_nt: TGTGCCAGCAGCATGTCAACGGGACAGGGGAATTCACCCCTCCACTTT

clone_size: few
v_call: TRBV4-2
j_call: TRBJ2-7
d_call: NA
cdr3_length: 12
cdr3_aa: CASSQEAKEQYF
cdr3_nt: TGTGCCAGCAGCCAGGAAGCGAAAGAGCAGTACTTC

clone_size: NA
v_call: TRBV12-3/TRBV12-4
j_call: TRBJ1-1
d_call: NA
cdr3_length: 15
cdr3_aa: CASSINRVVNTEAFF
cdr3_nt: TGTGCCAGCAGTATAAACAGGGTGGTGAACACTGAAGCTTTCTTT

clone_size: many
v_call: TRBV28
j_call: TRBJ2-3
d_call: NA
cdr3_length: 13
cdr3_aa: CASSFLNADTQYF
cdr3_nt: TGTGCCAGCAGTTTCTTGAACGCAGATACGCAGTATTTT

clone_size: many
v_call: TRBV12-3/TRBV12-4
j_call: TRBJ2-5
d_call: TRBD2
cdr3_length: 15
cdr3_aa: CASTRRTSRQETQYF
cdr3_nt: TGTGCCAGCACCAGACGGACTAGTCGGCAAGAGACCCAGTACTTC

clone_size: few
v_call: TRBV29-1
j_call: TRBJ2-4
d_call: TRBD2
cdr3_length: 14
cdr3_aa: CSVRGRLAKNIQYF
cdr3_nt: TGCAGCGTTCGCGGGAGGCTAGCCAAAAACATTCAGTACTTC

clone_size: NA
v_call: TRBV19
j_call: TRBJ2-1
d_call: TRBD2
cdr3_length: 18
cdr3_aa: CASSRGSGTSGTYNEQFF
cdr3_nt: TGTGCCAGTAGTAGGGGGTCCGGGACTAGCGGGACCTACAATGAGCAGTTCTTC

clone_size: few
v_call: TRBV6-5
j_call: TRBJ2-2
d_call: TRBD2
cdr3_length: 19
cdr3_aa: CASSYSTPGLAGVAGELFF
cdr3_nt: TGTGCCAGCAGTTACTCGACCCCCGGACTAGCGGGAGTTGCCGGGGAGCTGTTTTTT

clone_size: many
v_call: TRBV5-1
j_call: TRBJ2-2
d_call: NA
cdr3_length: 14
cdr3_aa: CASNLPEGPGELFF
cdr3_nt: TGCGCCAGCAACCTACCCGAGGGACCCGGGGAGCTGTTTTTT

clone_size: NA
v_call: TRBV9
j_call: TRBJ2-1
d_call: TRBD2
cdr3_length: 20
cdr3_aa: CASNNKRRGSGRPSYNEQFF
cdr3_nt: TGTGCCAGCAACAACAAGCGTAGAGGTAGCGGGAGGCCTTCCTACAATGAGCAGTTCTTC

clone_size: many
v_call: TRBV7-9
j_call: TRBJ2-7
d_call: NA
cdr3_length: 14
cdr3_aa: CASSPGLFTYEQYF
cdr3_nt: TGTGCCAGCTCTCCCGGGCTTTTTACCTACGAGCAGTACTTC

clone_size: few
v_call: TRBV5-1
j_call: TRBJ2-5
d_call: TRBD1
cdr3_length: 15
cdr3_aa: CASSLPGGLQETQYF
cdr3_nt: TGCGCCAGCAGCTTGCCAGGGGGCCTCCAAGAGACCCAGTACTTC

clone_size: few
v_call: TRBV6-4
j_call: TRBJ2-2
d_call: TRBD2
cdr3_length: 15
cdr3_aa: CASRGSGSDTGELFF
cdr3_nt: TGTGCCAGCAGAGGTAGCGGGAGTGACACCGGGGAGCTGTTTTTT

clone_size: NA
v_call: TRBV12-3/TRBV12-4
j_call: TRBJ1-4
d_call: NA
cdr3_length: 14
cdr3_aa: CASSFGRANEKLFF
cdr3_nt: TGTGCCAGCAGTTTCGGCAGGGCAAATGAAAAACTGTTTTTT

clone_size: many
v_call: TRBV7-9
j_call: TRBJ2-7
d_call: TRBD1
cdr3_length: 14
cdr3_aa: CASSPGQGWHEQYF
cdr3_nt: TGTGCCAGCAGCCCGGGACAGGGTTGGCACGAGCAGTACTTC

clone_size: few
v_call: TRBV10-3
j_call: TRBJ2-7
d_call: NA
cdr3_length: 14
cdr3_aa: CAISELPGAAEQYF
cdr3_nt: TGTGCCATCAGTGAGTTACCCGGTGCCGCCGAGCAGTACTTC

clone_size: few
v_call: TRBV7-9
j_call: TRBJ1-4
d_call: NA
cdr3_length: 15
cdr3_aa: CASSSKKATNEKLFF
cdr3_nt: TGTGCCAGCAGCTCAAAAAAAGCAACTAATGAAAAACTGTTTTTT

clone_size: many
v_call: TRBV12-3/TRBV12-4
j_call: TRBJ1-3
d_call: TRBD1
cdr3_length: 15
cdr3_aa: CASSFTRQGRNTIYF
cdr3_nt: TGTGCCAGCAGTTTTACCCGACAGGGAAGGAACACCATATATTTT

clone_size: NA
v_call: TRBV12-3/TRBV12-4
j_call: TRBJ2-5
d_call: NA
cdr3_length: 15
cdr3_aa: CASSPFGGVQETQYF
cdr3_nt: TGTGCCAGCAGCCCCTTTGGGGGAGTACAAGAGACCCAGTACTTC

clone_size: NA
v_call: TRBV7-9
j_call: TRBJ1-5
d_call: NA
cdr3_length: 11
cdr3_aa: CASSRKQPQHF
cdr3_nt: TGTGCCAGCAGCCGAAAACAGCCCCAGCATTTT

clone_size: many
v_call: TRBV7-9
j_call: TRBJ2-1
d_call: NA
cdr3_length: 17
cdr3_aa: CASSLPKGFALYNEQFF
cdr3_nt: TGTGCCAGCAGCTTACCCAAGGGTTTCGCACTCTACAATGAGCAGTTCTTC

clone_size: NA
v_call: TRBV6-1
j_call: TRBJ1-6
d_call: TRBD1
cdr3_length: 16
cdr3_aa: CASRNLLSRGNSPLHF
cdr3_nt: TGTGCCAGCAGGAACCTTCTGTCCAGGGGGAATTCACCCCTCCACTTT

clone_size: few
v_call: TRBV6-5
j_call: TRBJ1-1
d_call: NA
cdr3_length: 15
cdr3_aa: CASSYSRVGATEAFF
cdr3_nt: TGTGCCAGCAGTTACTCGAGGGTGGGTGCCACTGAAGCTTTCTTT

clone_size: few
v_call: TRBV11-2
j_call: TRBJ1-1
d_call: NA
cdr3_length: 13
cdr3_aa: CASSRQLNTEAFF
cdr3_nt: TGTGCCAGCAGCCGACAGTTGAACACTGAAGCTTTCTTT

clone_size: NA
v_call: TRBV5-1
j_call: TRBJ1-1
d_call: NA
cdr3_length: 14
cdr3_aa: CASRWRNRNTEAFF
cdr3_nt: TGCGCCAGCAGGTGGCGCAATCGTAACACTGAAGCTTTCTTT

clone_size: NA
v_call: TRBV5-1
j_call: TRBJ2-5
d_call: NA
cdr3_length: 14
cdr3_aa: CASTLPSGQETQYF
cdr3_nt: TGCGCCAGCACTCTCCCCAGCGGCCAAGAGACCCAGTACTTC

clone_size: few
v_call: TRBV12-3/TRBV12-4
j_call: TRBJ1-1
d_call: NA
cdr3_length: 15
cdr3_aa: CASSPYAPLIAEAFF
cdr3_nt: TGTGCCAGCAGTCCCTATGCGCCCCTTATAGCTGAAGCTTTCTTT

clone_size: few
v_call: TRBV27
j_call: TRBJ2-7
d_call: NA
cdr3_length: 14
cdr3_aa: CASSVERHSYEQYF
cdr3_nt: TGTGCCAGCAGTGTAGAAAGGCATTCCTACGAGCAGTACTTC